This is a list of T cell receptor beta chains from one sample in a study of blood T cell repertoires in COVID-19. Libraries were prepared by immunoSEQ multiplex PCR; TCRdb keeps only in-frame clonotypes and omits some of them. The sample yields 250,000 to 300,000 clones, around 88% seen once. Sequencing was done on a sample of peripheral blood. The source is a woman between 25 and 40 years old who had recovered from COVID-19. CDR3s include the opening cysteine and the closing phenylalanine or tryptophan. A D gene is named only where the DNA matches it firmly. Expanded clones are given a class, and other clones once, few, many or no size at all.

TRBJ2-3 | TRBV5-4 | TRBD2 | NA | CASSSSGGRSTDTQYF | TGTGCCAGCAGCTCTAGCGGGGGGCGTAGCACAGATACGCAGTATTTT
TRBJ2-3 | TRBV2 | NA | NA | CASSEYADTQYF | TGTGCCAGCAGTGAGTATGCAGATACGCAGTATTTT
TRBJ2-5 | TRBV7-3 | TRBD1 | NA | CASSSPGTGEETQYF | TGTGCCAGCAGCTCTCCCGGGACAGGGGAAGAGACCCAGTACTTC
TRBJ1-1 | TRBV12-3/TRBV12-4 | NA | NA | CASSNHNEAFF | TGTGCCAGCAGTAACCACAATGAAGCTTTCTTT
TRBJ1-2 | TRBV20-1 | NA | NA | CSALQDGYTF | TGCAGTGCCCTCCAGGATGGCTACACCTTC
TRBJ1-1 | TRBV6-1 | NA | NA | CASSEDPWTEMNTEAFF | TGTGCCAGCAGTGAAGACCCCTGGACAGAGATGAACACTGAAGCTTTCTTT
TRBJ2-2 | TRBV15 | NA | NA | CATSRDIPDTGELFF | TGTGCCACCAGCAGAGATATTCCCGACACCGGGGAGCTGTTTTTT
TRBJ2-1 | TRBV7-3 | TRBD1 | NA | CASSPTGTGGWNEQFF | TGTGCCAGCAGCCCCACCGGGACAGGGGGCTGGAATGAGCAGTTCTTC
TRBJ2-5 | TRBV20-1 | NA | NA | CSANQRETQYF | TGCAGTGCCAATCAGAGGGAGACCCAGTACTTC
TRBJ2-5 | TRBV3-1/TRBV3-2 | NA | NA | CASSTLTAGAQYF | TGTGCCAGCAGCACTCTAACGGCCGGGGCCCAGTACTTC
TRBJ1-6 | TRBV5-5 | NA | NA | CASSLRDWTNSPLHF | TGTGCCAGCAGCTTGAGGGACTGGACTAATTCACCCCTCCACTTT
TRBJ2-7 | TRBV7-8 | NA | once | CASSLAGLASGYEQYF | TGTGCCAGCAGCTTAGCAGGGCTAGCCTCAGGATACGAGCAGTACTTC
TRBJ2-5 | TRBV27 | NA | NA | CASSLVGQGTQYF | TGTGCCAGCAGTTTAGTTGGGCAGGGGACCCAGTACTTC
TRBJ2-3 | TRBV5-1 | NA | once | CASSLSGDLTDTQYF | TGCGCCAGCAGCTTGTCAGGGGATCTCACAGATACGCAGTATTTT
TRBJ2-7 | TRBV7-2 | TRBD1 | NA | CASSLTGYEQYF | TGTGCCAGCAGCTTGACAGGGTACGAGCAGTACTTC
TRBJ1-1 | TRBV10-3 | TRBD1 | NA | CAISEARGRTEAFF | TGTGCCATCAGTGAAGCCAGGGGGCGGACTGAAGCTTTCTTT
TRBJ1-5 | TRBV19 | TRBD1 | NA | CASSTRVGTGRNQPQHF | TGTGCCAGTAGTACCAGAGTCGGGACAGGACGCAATCAGCCCCAGCATTTT
TRBJ1-6 | TRBV2 | TRBD1 | NA | CASSSRDSYNSPLHF | TGTGCCAGCAGTTCGCGGGACAGCTATAATTCACCCCTCCACTTT
TRBJ1-1 | TRBV24-1 | NA | NA | CATSGTTENTEAFF | TGTGCCACCAGTGGCACCACAGAGAACACTGAAGCTTTCTTT
TRBJ2-1 | TRBV27 | TRBD2 | NA | CASSPRLAGSSYNEQFF | TGTGCCAGCAGTCCGAGACTAGCGGGGAGCTCCTACAATGAGCAGTTCTTC
TRBJ2-7 | TRBV2 | NA | few | CASHQVPYEQYF | TGTGCCAGCCATCAGGTCCCCTACGAGCAGTACTTC
TRBJ2-7 | TRBV28 | TRBD1 | NA | CASSSPLVRGSSYEQYF | TGTGCCAGCAGTTCCCCGTTAGTCAGGGGGAGCTCCTACGAGCAGTACTTC
TRBJ1-5 | TRBV5-8 | TRBD1 | NA | CASSRTGASFNQPQHF | TGTGCCAGCAGTAGGACAGGGGCCTCATTCAATCAGCCCCAGCATTTT
TRBJ1-5 | TRBV6-5 | NA | NA | CASITGTLNQPQHF | TGTGCCAGCATTACCGGGACACTCAATCAGCCCCAGCATTTT
TRBJ2-7 | TRBV7-9 | TRBD1 | NA | CASSLGRGRLWHEQYF | TGTGCCAGCAGCTTAGGAAGGGGGCGTTTATGGCACGAGCAGTACTTC
TRBJ2-1 | TRBV28 | TRBD2 | NA | CASSIAGGPMNEQFF | TGTGCCAGCAGCATAGCGGGGGGGCCAATGAATGAGCAGTTCTTC
TRBJ2-4 | TRBV6-5 | NA | NA | CASSYDFGAKNIQYF | TGTGCCAGCAGTTACGACTTTGGGGCCAAAAACATTCAGTACTTC
TRBJ2-3 | TRBV7-8 | TRBD1 | NA | CASSRGQGTDTQYF | TGTGCCAGCAGCCGCGGACAGGGCACAGATACGCAGTATTTT
TRBJ2-7 | TRBV28 | TRBD1 | NA | CASRTTGKRFGQYF | TGTGCCAGCAGAACGACAGGGAAAAGGTTTGGGCAGTACTTC
TRBJ2-7 | TRBV4-2 | NA | many | CASSQERTVPYEQYF | TGTGCCAGCAGCCAAGAACGGACAGTCCCCTACGAGCAGTACTTC
TRBJ1-2 | TRBV5-1 | TRBD1 | NA | CASSLVGTGGYGYTF | TGCGCCAGCAGCTTGGTAGGGACAGGAGGCTATGGCTACACCTTC
TRBJ2-3 | TRBV5-1 | NA | few | CASSFSGASTDTQYF | TGCGCCAGCAGTTTCTCAGGGGCCAGCACAGATACGCAGTATTTT
TRBJ1-2 | TRBV27 | NA | NA | CASSSDIDYGYTF | TGTGCCAGCAGTTCAGACATTGACTATGGCTACACCTTC
TRBJ1-5 | TRBV28 | TRBD1 | once | CASSSGTGGGSYQPQHF | TGTGCCAGCAGCTCCGGGACAGGGGGGGGCAGCTATCAGCCCCAGCATTTT
TRBJ2-5 | TRBV27 | TRBD2 | NA | CASSRRVTSGEETQYF | TGTGCCAGCAGTCGGAGAGTGACTAGCGGGGAAGAGACCCAGTACTTC
TRBJ2-3 | TRBV30 | NA | NA | CAWSGGRGDTQYF | TGTGCCTGGAGCGGGGGGCGGGGAGATACGCAGTATTTT
TRBJ1-4 | TRBV15 | NA | NA | CATSRDVGATNEKLFF | TGTGCCACCAGCAGAGACGTAGGAGCAACTAATGAAAAACTGTTTTTT
TRBJ1-6 | TRBV5-4 | NA | NA | CASSSPGETYNSPLHF | TGTGCCAGCAGCTCGCCAGGGGAAACCTATAATTCACCCCTCCACTTT
TRBJ1-4 | TRBV29-1 | TRBD1 | NA | CSVGQGTANEKLFF | TGCAGCGTTGGACAGGGGACGGCTAATGAAAAACTGTTTTTT
TRBJ2-1 | TRBV6-4 | TRBD2 | NA | CASSSSSGGYNEQFF | TGTGCCAGCAGTTCCTCTAGCGGGGGCTACAATGAGCAGTTCTTC
TRBJ1-5 | TRBV20-1 | NA | once | CSASESRGYSNQPQHF | TGCAGTGCTAGTGAATCGAGGGGGTATAGCAATCAGCCCCAGCATTTT
TRBJ2-3 | TRBV5-1 | NA | NA | CASSLPQGSTDTQYF | TGCGCCAGCAGCTTGCCACAGGGTAGCACAGATACGCAGTATTTT
TRBJ1-1 | TRBV24-1 | NA | NA | CATSRQANTEAFF | TGTGCCACCAGTCGACAGGCGAACACTGAAGCTTTCTTT
TRBJ1-2 | TRBV24-1 | TRBD1 | once | CATSDPDRRDGYTF | TGTGCCACCAGTGACCCGGACAGGAGGGATGGCTACACCTTC
TRBJ1-5 | TRBV7-8 | NA | NA | CASSPEPNGQPQHF | TGTGCCAGCAGCCCTGAGCCGAACGGTCAGCCCCAGCATTTT
TRBJ2-7 | TRBV7-8 | TRBD1 | once | CASSSGTGGWDEQYF | TGTGCCAGCAGCTCGGGGACAGGGGGCTGGGACGAGCAGTACTTC